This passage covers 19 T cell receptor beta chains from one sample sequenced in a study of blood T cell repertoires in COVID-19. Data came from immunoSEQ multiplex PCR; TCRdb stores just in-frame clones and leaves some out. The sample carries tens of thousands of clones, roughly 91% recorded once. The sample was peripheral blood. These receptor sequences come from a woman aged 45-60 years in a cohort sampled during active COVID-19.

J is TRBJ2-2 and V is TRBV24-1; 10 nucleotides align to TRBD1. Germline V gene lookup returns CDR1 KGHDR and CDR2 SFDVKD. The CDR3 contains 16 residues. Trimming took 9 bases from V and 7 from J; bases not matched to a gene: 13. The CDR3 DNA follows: TGTGCCACCTCCCTGATCAGGACAGGGGGATACGGGGAGCTGTTTTTT. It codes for CATSLIRTGGYGELFF.

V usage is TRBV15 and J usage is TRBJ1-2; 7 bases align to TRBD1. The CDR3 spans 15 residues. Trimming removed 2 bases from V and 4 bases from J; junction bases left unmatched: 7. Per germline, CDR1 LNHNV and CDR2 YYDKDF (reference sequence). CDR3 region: CATSRSRTGIYGYTF. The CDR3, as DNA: TGTGCCACCAGCAGATCTCGGACAGGTATCTATGGCTACACCTTC. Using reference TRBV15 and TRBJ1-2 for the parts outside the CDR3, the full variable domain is DAMVIQNPRYQVTQFGKPVTLSCSQTLNHNVMYWYQQKSSQAPKLLFHYYDKDFNNEADTPDNFQSRRPNTSFCFLDIRSPGLGDTAMYLCATSRSRTGIYGYTFGSGTRLTVV.

The CDR3 sequence: CASRTGIQTGELFF. DNA for the CDR3: TGTGCCAGCAGAACCGGGATACAGACCGGGGAGCTGTTTTTT. V usage is TRBV5-6 and J usage is TRBJ2-2, with TRBD2 as a possible D gene (5 bases). Germline V lookup: CDR1 SGHDT, CDR2 YYEEEE. V lost 5 bases to trimming and J lost 5 bases, with 13 bases between them. The CDR3 extends over 14 amino acids.

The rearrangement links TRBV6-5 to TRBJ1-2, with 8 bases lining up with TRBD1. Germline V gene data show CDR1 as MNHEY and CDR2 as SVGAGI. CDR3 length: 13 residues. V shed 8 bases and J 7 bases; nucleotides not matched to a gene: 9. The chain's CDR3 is CASAGQGEGGYTF. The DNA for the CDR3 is TGTGCCAGCGCCGGACAGGGTGAGGGTGGCTACACCTTC.

In nucleotides, the CDR3 is TGTGCCAGCAGCCAAGCCGTACGGGTAAAAGAGACCCAGTACTTC. This sequence encodes CASSQAVRVKETQYF. The V and J genes are TRBV3-1 (or the pseudogene TRBV3-2) and TRBJ2-5; D is ambiguous. Germline loops: CDR1 LGHDT, CDR2 YNNKEL (reference sequence). V was pared by 1 base and J by 3 bases, with 12 bases between. CDR3 length: 15 residues.

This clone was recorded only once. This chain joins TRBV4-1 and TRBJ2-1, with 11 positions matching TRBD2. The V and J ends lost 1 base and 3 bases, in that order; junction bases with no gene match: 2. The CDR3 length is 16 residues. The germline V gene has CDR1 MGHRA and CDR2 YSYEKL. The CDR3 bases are TGCGCCAGCAGCCAAGGACTAGCGGGGTTCTACAATGAGCAGTTCTTC. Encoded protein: CASSQGLAGFYNEQFF.

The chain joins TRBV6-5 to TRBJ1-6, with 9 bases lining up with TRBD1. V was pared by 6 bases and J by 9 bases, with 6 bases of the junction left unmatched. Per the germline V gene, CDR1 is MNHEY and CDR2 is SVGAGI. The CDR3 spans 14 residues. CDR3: CASRLDRGSSPLHF. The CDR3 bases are TGTGCCAGCAGACTGGACAGGGGTAGTTCACCCCTCCACTTT.

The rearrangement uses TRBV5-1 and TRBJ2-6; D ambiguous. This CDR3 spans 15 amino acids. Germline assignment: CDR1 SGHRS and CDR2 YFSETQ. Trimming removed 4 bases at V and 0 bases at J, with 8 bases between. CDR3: CASSTGSSGANVLTF. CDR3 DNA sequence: TGCGCCAGCAGCACCGGTAGCTCTGGGGCCAACGTCCTGACTTTC.

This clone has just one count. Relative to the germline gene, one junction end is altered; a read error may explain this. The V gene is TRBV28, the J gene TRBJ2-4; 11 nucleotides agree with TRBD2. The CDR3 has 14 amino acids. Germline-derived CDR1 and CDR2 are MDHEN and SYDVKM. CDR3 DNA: TGTGCCAGCAGTTTGGGGAGTCTAGCGGGAGGAAAGGTCTTC. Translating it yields CASSLGSLAGGKVF.

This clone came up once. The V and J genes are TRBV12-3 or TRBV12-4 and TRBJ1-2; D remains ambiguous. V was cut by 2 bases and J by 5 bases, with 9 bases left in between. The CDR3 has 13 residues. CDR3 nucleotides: TGTGCCAGCAGTTTAAACAGAGTTTATGGCTACACCTTC. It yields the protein CASSLNRVYGYTF.

CDR3 protein: CASSSYRDTEAFF. CDR3 in DNA: TGTGCCAGCAGTTCCTACAGGGATACTGAAGCTTTCTTT. The chain joins TRBV6-5 to TRBJ1-1, with TRBD1 as a possible D gene (6 bases). CDR1 and CDR2 from the germline V gene are MNHEY and SVGAGI. The CDR3 runs 13 residues. The V end was cut by 4 bases, the J end by 5 bases, with 11 bases between.

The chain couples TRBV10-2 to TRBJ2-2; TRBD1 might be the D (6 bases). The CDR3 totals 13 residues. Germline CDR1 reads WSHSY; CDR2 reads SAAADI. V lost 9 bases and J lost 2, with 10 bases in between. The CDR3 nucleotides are TGCGCCAGTAGGGACATTAACACCGGGGAGCTGTTTTTT. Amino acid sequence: CASRDINTGELFF.

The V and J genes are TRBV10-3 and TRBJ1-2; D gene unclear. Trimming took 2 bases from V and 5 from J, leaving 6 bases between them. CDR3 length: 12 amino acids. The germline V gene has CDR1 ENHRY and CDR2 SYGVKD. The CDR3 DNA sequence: TGTGCCATCAGTGAGGAGGGATATGGCTACACCTTC. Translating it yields CAISEEGYGYTF.

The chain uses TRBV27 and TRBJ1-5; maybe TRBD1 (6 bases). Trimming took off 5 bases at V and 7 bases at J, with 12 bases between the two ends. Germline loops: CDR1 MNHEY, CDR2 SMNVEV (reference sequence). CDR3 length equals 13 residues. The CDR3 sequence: CASSQNRVQPQHF. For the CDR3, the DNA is TGTGCCAGCAGTCAAAACAGGGTACAGCCCCAGCATTTT.

CDR3 DNA sequence: TGTGCCAGCAGTCCGGGAATCCGGGCATATGGCTACACCTTC. The encoded protein is CASSPGIRAYGYTF. This chain uses TRBV28 with TRBJ1-2; no definite D call. The length of the CDR3 is 14 residues. CDR1 and CDR2 from the germline V gene are MDHEN and SYDVKM. V was shortened by 5 bases and J by 5 bases, with 15 bases between the two germline ends.

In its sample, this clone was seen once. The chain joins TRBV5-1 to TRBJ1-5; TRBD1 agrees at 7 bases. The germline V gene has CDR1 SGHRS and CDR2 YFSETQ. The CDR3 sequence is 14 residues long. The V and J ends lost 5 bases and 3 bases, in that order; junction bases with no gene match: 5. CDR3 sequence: CASSRDSNNQPQHF. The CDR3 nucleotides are TGCGCCAGCAGTCGGGACAGCAACAATCAGCCCCAGCATTTT.

In nucleotides, the CDR3 is TGTGCCAGTACCTCCCGTGGCAGGGGGCAAGGAAACACCATATATTTT. Protein product: CASTSRGRGQGNTIYF. The chain links TRBV19 to TRBJ1-3, with 8 bases matching TRBD1. The V gene end was trimmed by 7 bases and the J gene end by 4 bases; junction bases not matched to a gene: 12. The CDR3 is made up of 16 amino acids. CDR1 is LNHDA and CDR2 is SQIVND in the germline V gene (reference sequence).

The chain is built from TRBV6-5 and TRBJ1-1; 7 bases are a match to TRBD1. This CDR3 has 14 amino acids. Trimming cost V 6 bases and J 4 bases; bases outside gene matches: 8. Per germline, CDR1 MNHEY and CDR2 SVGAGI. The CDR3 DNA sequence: TGTGCCAGCAGAAATATAGGGGGCATCACTGAAGCTTTCTTT. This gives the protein CASRNIGGITEAFF.

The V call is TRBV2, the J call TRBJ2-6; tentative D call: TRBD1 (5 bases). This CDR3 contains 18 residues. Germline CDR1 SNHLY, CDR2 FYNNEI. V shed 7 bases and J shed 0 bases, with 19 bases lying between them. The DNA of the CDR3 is TGTGCCAGCAAGTTAGAGGACACGCTTATCTCTGGGGCCAACGTCCTGACTTTC. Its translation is CASKLEDTLISGANVLTF.